Shown below are 18 T cell receptor beta chains from a single sample sequenced in a study of read filtering for tumor transcriptome and immune sequencing. Molecular barcoded adaptors covering alpha/delta and beta/gamma chains were used on roughly 370 ng RNA. TCRdb analysed the reads with MiXCR anew, one entry per CDR3 protein. Here the sample spans roughly 90,000 distinct CDR3 sequences, roughly 21% being singletons. The sequencing sample was made of a population of CD138-negative cells sorted from bone marrow. The receptors here all came from a donor at least 40 years old with multiple myeloma.

This clonotype was seen a few times. The chain links TRBV6-6 to TRBJ2-7, with TRBD2 matching 9 bases. V gave up 5 bases and J gave up 6 bases; unmatched junction bases: 11. Germline V gene lookup returns CDR1 MNHNY and CDR2 SVGAGI (reference sequence). This CDR3 contains 15 residues. CDR3 nucleotides: TGTGCCAGCAGTAGAGTCAGCGGGGGGCGGGGCGAGCAGTACTTC. Amino acid sequence: CASSRVSGGRGEQYF.

Turning to this clonotype: Compared with germline, one end of the junction differs, possibly owing to a read error. The rearrangement uses TRBV20-1 and TRBJ2-5; TRBD2 matches at 9 bases. Germline CDR1 is DFQATT and CDR2 is SNEGSKA (reference sequence). The CDR3 has 15 residues. This CDR3 reads CSDRSGGGAGETQYF. DNA of the CDR3: TGCAGTGATAGAAGCGGCGGGGGGGCGGGAGAGACCCAGTACTTC.

This clonotype was counted a few times. The chain recombines TRBV14 with TRBJ2-5, with a possible D match to TRBD2 (6 bases). Germline loops: CDR1 SGHDN, CDR2 FVKESK. This CDR3 spans 14 amino acids. The germline V and J ends were trimmed by 3 bases and 7 bases, with 15 bases remaining between them. The CDR3 here is CASSHGGVIWTQYF. Here the CDR3 DNA reads TGTGCCAGCAGCCATGGCGGGGTGATTTGGACCCAGTACTTC.

This clonotype occurred a few times. V usage is TRBV19 and J usage is TRBJ1-1, with D tentatively TRBD1 (5 bases). The CDR3 totals 13 residues. In germline, CDR1 is LNHDA, CDR2 SQIVND (reference sequence). Deletions cut 5 bases from V and 5 bases from J, with 12 bases between. The DNA of the CDR3 is TGTGCCAGTAGTCAGGGAAGCGGGACTGAAGCTTTCTTT. Residues: CASSQGSGTEAFF. Using reference TRBV19 and TRBJ1-1 for the parts outside the CDR3, the full variable domain is DGGITQSPKYLFRKEGQNVTLSCEQNLNHDAMYWYRQDPGQGLRLIYYSQIVNDFQKGDIAEGYSVSREKKESFPLTVTSAQKNPTAFYLCASSQGSGTEAFFGQGTRLTVV.

Turning to this clonotype: A single base separates this from a much larger clone, so it may be a read error. The J gene is TRBJ2-7, the V gene TRBV28; no clear D gene. The CDR3 is made up of 14 amino acids. Germline CDR1 is MDHEN and CDR2 is SYDVKM. The CDR3 DNA reads as TGTGCCAGCAGTTCCCTGCGGCGGCCCTACGTGCAGTACTTC. This gives the protein CASSSLRRPYVQYF.

This clonotype was counted many times. This chain joins TRBV5-1 and TRBJ2-2, with a weak D call TRBD1 (6 bases). V gave up 2 bases and J gave up 5 bases, with 13 bases separating them. Germline V gene data show CDR1 as SGHRS and CDR2 as YFSETQ. This CDR3 has 15 residues. CDR3 sequence reads: CASSFGGARTGELFF. DNA for the CDR3: TGCGCCAGCAGCTTTGGGGGCGCAAGGACCGGGGAGCTGTTTTTT.

This clonotype showed up many times. V usage is TRBV4-1 and J usage is TRBJ2-5; TRBD1 or TRBD2 may be the D gene (5 bases each). Germline assignment: CDR1 MGHRA and CDR2 YSYEKL. CDR3 length: 16 amino acids. With 1 base removed from V and 5 bases from J, the gap between germline ends came to 17 bases. CDR3 coding DNA: TGCGCCAGCAGCCAAGTTACCGGGACGCGCCCGGAGACCCAGTACTTC. This encodes CASSQVTGTRPETQYF.

V usage is TRBV12-3 or TRBV12-4 and J usage is TRBJ1-2, with TRBD1 matching over 7 bases. The CDR3 covers 10 residues. The CDR3 reads CATGDYGYTF. CDR3 nucleotides: TGTGCTACAGGGGACTATGGCTACACCTTC.

V usage is TRBV7-9 and J usage is TRBJ2-3; D gene unclear. The germline V and J ends were trimmed by 5 bases and 7 bases, with 10 bases remaining between them. The CDR3 loop spans 12 amino acids. Germline V lookup: CDR1 SEHNR, CDR2 FQNEAQ (reference sequence). In DNA, the CDR3 is TGTGCCAGCAGCCTGGTCTTGCATACGCAGTATTTT. The encoded protein is CASSLVLHTQYF.

The table lists this clonotype with many counts. The chain couples TRBV7-9 to TRBJ2-7; D is unresolved. V lost 3 bases to trimming and J lost 2 bases, with 8 bases between them. Germline V CDR1 and CDR2: SEHNR, FQNEAQ (reference sequence). This CDR3 spans 13 amino acids. The CDR3 region is CASSLDGPYEQYF. CDR3 coding DNA: TGTGCCAGCAGCTTGGACGGTCCCTACGAGCAGTACTTC.

At least ten counts were recorded for this clonotype. The chain uses TRBV5-1 and TRBJ1-1, with 8 bases matching TRBD1. V lost 4 bases and J lost 3; bases outside the gene matches: 8. Germline CDR1 reads SGHRS; CDR2 reads YFSETQ. This CDR3 contains 15 residues. Here the CDR3 reads CASSRPQGADTEAFF. The CDR3, as DNA: TGCGCCAGCAGCCGACCGCAGGGGGCAGACACTGAAGCTTTCTTT. Full variable domain (remainder filled in from reference TRBV5-1 and TRBJ1-1): KAGVTQTPRYLIKTRGQQVTLSCSPISGHRSVSWYQQTPGQGLQFLFEYFSETQRNKGNFPGRFSGRQFSNSRSEMNVSTLELGDSALYLCASSRPQGADTEAFFGQGTRLTVV.

V and J are TRBV7-2 and TRBJ2-1, with 16 bases aligning to TRBD2. CDR1 SGHTA and CDR2 FQGNSA come from the germline V gene. V lost 2 bases to trimming and J lost 4 bases; unmatched junction nucleotides: 5. This CDR3 spans 18 amino acids. The CDR3 region is CASSLSGTSGGAYNEQFF. The CDR3 nucleotides are TGTGCCAGCAGCTTATCCGGGACTAGCGGGGGGGCATACAATGAGCAGTTCTTC.

Comments on this clonotype: One end of the junction is discordant with germline, which a read error may explain. The chain carries TRBV3-1 and TRBJ1-5; D perhaps matches TRBD1 (5 bases). The CDR3 has 15 residues. CDR1 is LGHDT and CDR2 is YNNKEL in the germline V gene (reference sequence). CDR3 amino acids: CASSRARGVGQPKHF. The DNA of the CDR3 is TGTGCCAGCAGCCGAGCAAGGGGAGTCGGTCAGCCCAAGCATTTT. Full variable domain (rest looked up from reference TRBV3-1 and TRBJ1-5): DTAVSQTPKYLVTQMGNDKSIKCEQNLGHDTMYWYKQDSKKFLKIMFSYNNKELIINETVPNRFSPKSPDKAHLNLHINSLELGDSAVYFCASSRARGVGQPKHFGDGTRLSIL.

This clonotype was seen repeatedly, ten times or more. The chain joins TRBV10-3 to TRBJ1-1; D remains ambiguous. Germline V gene lookup returns CDR1 ENHRY and CDR2 SYGVKD. The CDR3 is made up of 12 amino acids. Trimming left V 4 bases short and J 5 bases short, with 8 bases between. In nucleotides, the CDR3 is TGTGCCATCAGTGTTGCTGGGACTGAAGCTTTCTTT. It yields the protein CAISVAGTEAFF.

This clonotype was counted at least ten times. The chain is built from TRBV5-1 and TRBJ1-5; 8 bases are a match to TRBD1. V lost 0 bases to trimming and J lost 2 bases; unmatched junction nucleotides: 7. The CDR3 is made up of 17 amino acids. Germline CDR1 reads SGHRS; CDR2 reads YFSETQ. CDR3 in DNA: TGCGCCAGCAGCTTGGATGGACAGGGTTCCGGCAATCAGCCCCAGCATTTT. Encoded protein: CASSLDGQGSGNQPQHF.

The chain combines TRBV5-4 with TRBJ1-1; no reliable D call. CDR1 and CDR2 (germline): SGHNT, YYREEE (reference sequence). The CDR3 is 13 amino acids. V lost 0 bases and J 5 bases, leaving 8 bases between the germline ends. The CDR3 coding sequence is TGTGCCAGCAGCTTGGCCCACGGAACTGAAGCTTTCTTT. Amino acids: CASSLAHGTEAFF.

This clonotype was observed many times. The chain recombines TRBV20-1 with TRBJ2-7; TRBD2 agrees at 7 bases. V lost 3 bases to trimming and J lost 4 bases; unmatched junction nucleotides: 9. CDR3 length equals 14 residues. Per the germline V gene, CDR1 is DFQATT and CDR2 is SNEGSKA (reference sequence). The CDR3 bases are TGCAGTGCTAGTATGCCTAGCGGAAGGTACGAGCAGTACTTC. Amino acids: CSASMPSGRYEQYF.

The chain couples TRBV30 to TRBJ1-6; TRBD1 might be the D (6 bases). Germline V lookup: CDR1 GTSNPN, CDR2 SVGIG (reference sequence). The V end was cut by 2 bases, the J end by 7 bases, with 12 bases between. CDR3 size: 14 residues. In DNA form, the CDR3 reads TGTGCCTGGAGTATTACAGGGATAAATTCACCCCTCCACTTT. This sequence encodes CAWSITGINSPLHF.